One and the same sample provided the 7 T cell receptor beta chains below, sequenced in a study of control samples from healthy donors and cancer patients. The method was immunoSEQ multiplex PCR; TCRdb's version includes in-frame clones alone and lacks a portion of them. The data show approximately 40,000 clones, with around 88% seen just once and around a fifth held by the top ten. The sequenced sample was PBMCs. The receptors come from a woman aged 60 to 75 with lung cancer.

V usage is TRBV5-5 and J usage is TRBJ2-7; D not resolved. The CDR3 is 15 residues long. V lost 2 bases to trimming and J lost 0 bases, with 12 bases between them. Germline assignment: CDR1 SGHKS and CDR2 YYEKEE (reference sequence). The CDR3 is CASSFDPATSYEQYF. The CDR3, as DNA: TGTGCCAGCAGCTTTGATCCCGCCACCTCCTACGAGCAGTACTTC.

The chain is built from TRBV5-1 and TRBJ2-7, with D maybe TRBD2 (5 bases). This CDR3 is built from 14 residues. Germline V gene lookup returns CDR1 SGHRS and CDR2 YFSETQ. Trimming pared 0 bases from V and 7 bases from J, leaving 14 bases between. CDR3 nucleotide sequence: TGCGCCAGCAGCTTGGCCATAGCCTCGGGGGAGCAGTACTTC. Translation gives CASSLAIASGEQYF.

The CDR3 region is CSVVRGQSNTGELFF. The CDR3 nucleotides read TGCAGCGTTGTTCGTGGACAGTCGAACACCGGGGAGCTGTTTTTT. The chain employs TRBV29-1 and TRBJ2-2, with D possibly being TRBD1 (6 bases). Trimming shortened V by 4 bases and J by 0 bases, and 12 bases separated the two germline ends. Germline CDR1 and CDR2: SQVTM and ANQGSEA. CDR3 size: 15 residues.

This clone was counted a few times. This sequence joins TRBV7-9 and TRBJ2-5; D unresolved. The CDR3 contains 15 residues. The V gene lost 5 bases and the J gene lost 0 bases, with 13 bases spanning the gap. Germline V gene sequence: CDR1 SEHNR, CDR2 FQNEAQ (reference sequence). The CDR3 region is CASSPYQVDQETQYF. CDR3 DNA sequence: TGTGCCAGCAGCCCGTATCAGGTGGACCAAGAGACCCAGTACTTC.

This clone appeared once. The chain combines TRBV20-1 with TRBJ2-1; D is possibly TRBD2 (5 bases). The germline CDR1 and CDR2 sequences are DFQATT and SNEGSKA (reference sequence). The ends were cut back, 5 bases at V and 11 bases at J, with 13 bases in the middle. The CDR3 is 11 amino acids. CDR3 sequence: CSAAGGSKQFF. CDR3 DNA sequence: TGCAGTGCTGCGGGCGGCAGCAAGCAGTTCTTC.

The V and J genes are TRBV2 and TRBJ1-2; maybe TRBD1 (5 bases). The germline V gene encodes CDR1 SNHLY and CDR2 FYNNEI. CDR3 length: 14 amino acids. V shed 7 bases and J shed 6 bases, with 18 bases lying between them. CDR3 sequence reads: CASTEGGAGHGYTF. The CDR3 bases are TGTGCCAGCACCGAAGGAGGGGCAGGCCATGGCTACACCTTC.

The chain recombines TRBV6-6 with TRBJ1-3; D remains unclear. The germline V gene encodes CDR1 MNHNY and CDR2 SVGAGI (reference sequence). V dropped 7 bases and J dropped 7 bases, with 8 bases sitting between them. The CDR3 loop spans 11 amino acids. The chain's CDR3 is CASTNRNTIYF. Here the CDR3 DNA reads TGTGCCAGCACTAATAGGAACACCATATATTTT.